This T cell receptor (beta chain) emerged from a study of shared clonotypes between healthy human individuals. This clone was recorded a few times. The same CDR3 can be traced to other DNA sequences in this sample. V was cut by 0 bases and J by 6 bases, with 14 bases left in between. The CDR3 is 15 amino acids. From germline, CDR1 is SGDLS and CDR2 YYNGEE. The data were produced by immunoSEQ multiplex PCR, yet TCRdb's version contains in-frame clones alone and is incomplete. The sample includes hundreds of thousands of clones, over 65% of them seen just once. The V gene is TRBV9, the J gene TRBJ2-3, with D possibly being TRBD1 (6 bases). The receptor was isolated from a woman between 25 and 40 years old in good health. Sequencing input: memory CD4+ T cells sorted from blood. Subset reported: CD45RA-negative fraction. In DNA, the CDR3 is TGTGCCAGCAGCGTAGCCGGGACAACGCCCGATACGCAGTATTTT. Its protein product is CASSVAGTTPDTQYF.